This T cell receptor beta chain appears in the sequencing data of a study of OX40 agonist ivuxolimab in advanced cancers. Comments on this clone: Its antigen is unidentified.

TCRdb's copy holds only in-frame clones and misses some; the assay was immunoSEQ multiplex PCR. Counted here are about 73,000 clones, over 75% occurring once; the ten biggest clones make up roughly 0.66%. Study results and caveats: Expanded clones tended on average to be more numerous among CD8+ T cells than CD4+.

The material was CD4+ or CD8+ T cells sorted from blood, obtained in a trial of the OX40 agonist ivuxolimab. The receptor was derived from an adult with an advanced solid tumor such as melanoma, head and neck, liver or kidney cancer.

CDR3 nucleotide sequence: TGTGCCAGCAGTGGAACCGGGACGGAGACCCAGTACTTC. It specifies CASSGTGTETQYF. This rearrangement joins TRBV2 to TRBJ2-5; either TRBD1 or TRBD2 may fit D (5 bases each). The CDR3 sequence is 13 residues long. The germline V gene encodes CDR1 SNHLY and CDR2 FYNNEI. Trimming stripped 4 bases from V and 5 bases from J, with 11 bases between.